The 13 T cell receptor beta chains listed next were all sequenced from one sample in a study of PD-L1 blockade in urothelial cancer. Measured with immunoSEQ multiplex PCR; TCRdb has only the in-frame clones, and not every one. Of over 75,000 clones listed, roughly nine tenths were seen once; the top ten hold roughly 0.88%. As for time point: pretreatment peripheral blood. The starting material was PBMCs, obtained around atezolizumab (anti-PD-L1) treatment. Receptor source: a woman older than 75 with urothelial cancer.

This rearrangement joins TRBV9 to TRBJ1-3; no firm D call. The germline V gene has CDR1 SGDLS and CDR2 YYNGEE. This CDR3 contains 15 residues. Trimming shortened V by 2 bases and J by 0 bases, and 9 bases separated the two germline ends. In DNA form, the CDR3 reads TGTGCCAGCAGCGTGAGGCCGAGCTCTGGAAACACCATATATTTT. Its protein is CASSVRPSSGNTIYF.

The chain joins TRBV5-1 to TRBJ2-1; 8 bases map to TRBD1. CDR1 is SGHRS, CDR2 YFSETQ, per germline. V dropped 4 bases and J dropped 6; count of bases not matched to a gene: 6. This CDR3 contains 14 residues. CDR3 amino acids: CASSPTTGVNEQFF. The CDR3 DNA reads TGCGCCAGCAGCCCCACGACAGGGGTCAATGAGCAGTTCTTC.

The J gene is TRBJ1-5, the V gene TRBV18, with D uncertain. The CDR3 runs 14 residues. CDR1 is KGHSH and CDR2 is LQKENI in the germline V gene. The V and J ends lost 2 bases and 6 bases respectively, with 11 bases between them. The CDR3 protein is CASSPEVQGQPQHF. The DNA for the CDR3 is TGTGCCAGCTCACCAGAGGTTCAAGGTCAGCCCCAGCATTTT.

This chain uses TRBV10-1 with TRBJ2-2, with D tentatively TRBD2 (6 bases). The CDR3 length is 14 residues. V lost 0 bases and J lost 7, with 9 bases in between. In germline, CDR1 is WNHNN, CDR2 SYGVQD (reference sequence). CDR3 nucleotide sequence: TGCGCCAGCAGTGAGTCGGGGGGAATCGGGGAGCTGTTTTTT. It specifies CASSESGGIGELFF.

The rearrangement uses TRBV19 and TRBJ2-1; tentatively, D is TRBD1 (6 bases). Per the germline V gene, CDR1 is LNHDA and CDR2 is SQIVND (reference sequence). Trimming stripped 5 bases from V and 8 bases from J, with 13 bases between. The CDR3 totals 13 residues. The CDR3 DNA reads as TGTGCCAGTAGTCCATCACAGGGTTATGAGCAGTTCTTC. It is translated as CASSPSQGYEQFF.

J is TRBJ1-2 and V is TRBV7-9; 7 bases agree with TRBD1. CDR3 length: 15 residues. V trimming: 3 bases; J trimming: 6 bases; junction bases outside the gene matches: 10. The germline CDR1 and CDR2 sequences are SEHNR and FQNEAQ (reference sequence). The CDR3 coding sequence is TGTGCCAGCAGCTTGAGCCAGGGACAGACTAATGGCTACACCTTC. This sequence encodes CASSLSQGQTNGYTF. Variable domain in full (rest from reference TRBV7-9 and TRBJ1-2): DTGVSQNPRHKITKRGQNVTFRCDPISEHNRLYWYRQTLGQGPEFLTYFQNEAQLEKSRLLSDRFSAERPKGSFSTLEIQRTEQGDSAMYLCASSLSQGQTNGYTFGSGTRLTVV.

J is TRBJ1-1 and V is TRBV7-8; a weak D match, TRBD1 (5 bases). This CDR3 is 17 amino acids long. The V and J ends lost 1 base and 1 base respectively, with 16 bases between them. The germline gives CDR1 SGHVS, CDR2 FQNEAQ. The CDR3 protein is CASSLDRRDGRNTEAFF. CDR3 bases: TGTGCCAGCAGCTTAGACAGACGGGACGGGAGGAACACTGAAGCTTTCTTT.

The chain carries TRBV28 and TRBJ1-2; 7 bases agree with TRBD1. The junction had 9 bases not matched to a gene; V was cut back by 6 bases and J by 5 bases. CDR3 length: 14 amino acids. Germline V gene lookup returns CDR1 MDHEN and CDR2 SYDVKM. CDR3 loop: CASSLLGTEYGYTF. In DNA, the CDR3 is TGTGCCAGCAGCCTGCTCGGGACAGAGTATGGCTACACCTTC.

The rearrangement joins TRBV7-8 to TRBJ2-1; 8 bases map to TRBD2. The trim removed 8 bases at V and 2 bases at J, leaving 5 bases unmatched. Germline loops: CDR1 SGHVS, CDR2 FQNEAQ. CDR3 length: 14 amino acids. The CDR3 coding sequence is TGTGCCAGCGTACTAGCGGAGGCCTACAATGAGCAGTTCTTC. Translation gives CASVLAEAYNEQFF.

V and J are TRBV27 and TRBJ2-3; TRBD1 aligns across 8 bases. V shed 5 bases and J 10 bases; nucleotides not matched to a gene: 11. The V gene's germline CDR1 is MNHEY and CDR2 SMNVEV (reference sequence). The CDR3 runs to 14 residues. CDR3: CASSINRGDGAQYF. The CDR3 DNA reads TGTGCCAGCAGTATAAACAGGGGGGATGGTGCGCAGTATTTT.

This sequence joins TRBV5-1 and TRBJ2-5, with 12 bases that match TRBD2. Unmatched junction bases numbered 7, after V lost 0 bases and J lost 4 bases. Germline loops: CDR1 SGHRS, CDR2 YFSETQ. The length of the CDR3 is 17 residues. The CDR3 is CASSLAGLAGGPETQYF. For the CDR3, the DNA is TGCGCCAGCAGCTTGGCCGGGCTAGCGGGAGGGCCAGAGACCCAGTACTTC.

The chain employs TRBV19 and TRBJ2-7, with no clear D. This CDR3 comprises 14 residues. CDR1 and CDR2 (germline): LNHDA, SQIVND (reference sequence). The V end lost 1 base, the J end lost 0 bases, and 7 bases lay between the germline ends. The CDR3 here is CASSIVTGSYEQYF. CDR3 coding DNA: TGTGCCAGTAGTATAGTAACCGGCTCCTACGAGCAGTACTTC. The variable domain in full, completed from reference TRBV19 and TRBJ2-7, reads DGGITQSPKYLFRKEGQNVTLSCEQNLNHDAMYWYRQDPGQGLRLIYYSQIVNDFQKGDIAEGYSVSREKKESFPLTVTSAQKNPTAFYLCASSIVTGSYEQYFGPGTRLTVT.

This chain joins TRBV6-5 and TRBJ2-1; TRBD2 aligns across 10 bases. The V segment lost 10 bases and the J segment 8 bases; nucleotides outside the gene matches: 8. Germline lookup yields CDR1 MNHEY and CDR2 SVGAGI. This CDR3 comprises 13 residues. The CDR3 DNA is TGTGCCACCAGGACTAGCGGTCGTGATGAGCAGTTCTTC. The encoded protein is CATRTSGRDEQFF.